This TCR beta chain was captured in a study of blood T cell repertoires in COVID-19. Study summary: Acute-phase and convalescent COVID-19 samples originated in the United States, Italy and Spain.

Clones were sequenced by immunoSEQ multiplex PCR, and TCRdb holds only the in-frame ones, with some missing. The table records roughly 180,000 clones, 88% of them present only once. Trimming at V came to 4 bases and at J to 0 bases, leaving 6 bases not matched to a gene. This CDR3 is built from 16 residues. Germline lookup yields CDR1 LGHDT and CDR2 YNNKEL (reference sequence). The chain is built from TRBV3-1 (or the pseudogene TRBV3-2) and TRBJ1-5; 7 positions agree with TRBD1. The TCR comes from a woman under 40 with acute or convalescent COVID-19. Sequenced sample: peripheral blood. For the CDR3, the DNA is TGTGCCAGCAGCCTTACCGGGACAGATAGCAATCAGCCCCAGCATTTT. Protein: CASSLTGTDSNQPQHF.